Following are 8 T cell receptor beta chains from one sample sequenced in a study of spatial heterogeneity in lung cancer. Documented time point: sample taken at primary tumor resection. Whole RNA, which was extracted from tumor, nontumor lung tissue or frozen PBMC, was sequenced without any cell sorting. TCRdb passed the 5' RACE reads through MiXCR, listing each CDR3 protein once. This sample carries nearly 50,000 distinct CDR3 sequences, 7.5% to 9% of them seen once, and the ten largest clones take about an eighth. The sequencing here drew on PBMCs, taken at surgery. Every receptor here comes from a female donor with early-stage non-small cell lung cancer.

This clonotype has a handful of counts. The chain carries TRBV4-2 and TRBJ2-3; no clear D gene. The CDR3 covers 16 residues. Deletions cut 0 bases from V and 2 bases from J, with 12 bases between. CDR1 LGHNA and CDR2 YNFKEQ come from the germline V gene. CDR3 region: CASSQDRQASTDTQYF. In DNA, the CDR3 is TGTGCCAGCAGCCAAGACCGCCAGGCCTCCACAGATACGCAGTATTTT.

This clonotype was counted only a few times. This CDR3 reads CASSLDARSSTYEQYF. CDR3 nucleotide sequence: TGTGCCAGCAGCTTAGATGCGCGGAGTAGCACCTACGAGCAGTACTTC. The chain couples TRBV7-8 to TRBJ2-7; no firm D call. The V and J ends lost 1 base and 2 bases respectively, with 15 bases between them. The CDR3 runs to 16 residues. The germline V gene has CDR1 SGHVS and CDR2 FQNEAQ.

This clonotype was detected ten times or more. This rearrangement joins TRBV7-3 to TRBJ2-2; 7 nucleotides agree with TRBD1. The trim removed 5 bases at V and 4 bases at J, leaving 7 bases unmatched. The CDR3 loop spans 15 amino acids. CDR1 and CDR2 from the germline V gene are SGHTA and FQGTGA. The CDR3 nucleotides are TGTGCCAGCAGCATGGACAGGACGGTCACCGGGGAGCTGTTTTTT. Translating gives CASSMDRTVTGELFF.

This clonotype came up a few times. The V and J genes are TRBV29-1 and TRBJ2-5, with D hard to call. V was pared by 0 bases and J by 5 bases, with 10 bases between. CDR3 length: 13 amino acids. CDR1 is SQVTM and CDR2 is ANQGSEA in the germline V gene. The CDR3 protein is CSVEEDFKETQYF. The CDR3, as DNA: TGCAGCGTTGAAGAAGACTTCAAGGAGACCCAGTACTTC.

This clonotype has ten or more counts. The CDR3 DNA sequence: TGTGCCATCCGCGGGACAGAGTACAATGAGCAGTTCTTC. Translating gives CAIRGTEYNEQFF. The chain carries TRBV10-3 and TRBJ2-1; weak D call: TRBD1 (7 bases). Germline V gene sequence: CDR1 ENHRY, CDR2 SYGVKD. Trimming took 8 bases from V and 4 from J, leaving 12 bases between them. The CDR3 loop spans 13 amino acids.

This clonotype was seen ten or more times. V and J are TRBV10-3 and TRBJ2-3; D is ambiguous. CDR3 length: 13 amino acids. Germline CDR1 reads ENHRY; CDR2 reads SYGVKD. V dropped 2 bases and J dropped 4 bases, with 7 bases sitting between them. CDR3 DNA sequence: TGTGCCATCAGTGAGGTATCGGCAGATACGCAGTATTTT. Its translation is CAISEVSADTQYF.

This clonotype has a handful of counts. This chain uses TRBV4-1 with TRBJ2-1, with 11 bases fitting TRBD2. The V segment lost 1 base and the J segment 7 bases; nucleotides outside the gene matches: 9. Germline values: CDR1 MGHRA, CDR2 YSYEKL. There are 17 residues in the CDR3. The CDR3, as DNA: TGCGCCAGCAGCCAAGTACCGGGACTAGCGGACTATAATGAGCAGTTCTTC. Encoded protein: CASSQVPGLADYNEQFF.

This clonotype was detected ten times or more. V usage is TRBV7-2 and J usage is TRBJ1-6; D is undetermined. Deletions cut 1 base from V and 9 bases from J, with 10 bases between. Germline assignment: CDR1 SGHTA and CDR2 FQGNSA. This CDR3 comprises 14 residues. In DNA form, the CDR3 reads TGTGCCAGCAGCTTAGATGTTAGCGCTTCACCCCTCCACTTT. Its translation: CASSLDVSASPLHF. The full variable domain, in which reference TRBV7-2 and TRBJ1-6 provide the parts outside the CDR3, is GAGVSQSPSNKVTEKGKDVELRCDPISGHTALYWYRQSLGQGLEFLIYFQGNSAPDKSGLPSDRFSAERTGGSVSTLTIQRTQQEDSAVYLCASSLDVSASPLHFGNGTRLTVT.